This T cell receptor beta chain was found in a study of regulatory T cells in long-lasting Graves disease. This clonotype was found many times. Sequencing libraries for TCR beta were prepared with iRepertoire HTBI primers and Arm-PCR of CDR3 regions. TCRdb called the multiplex PCR reads again in MiXCR, with one record for every CDR3 protein. Counted here are 380,000 or so distinct CDR3 sequences, 15% to 20% occurring once; the ten biggest clones make up roughly 21%. The CDR3 sequence is 15 residues long. Germline V gene sequence: CDR1 SGHNT, CDR2 YENEEA. The V segment lost 3 bases and the J segment 9 bases; nucleotides outside the gene matches: 7. Indicated time point: newly diagnosed GD, antithyroid drugs for less than 3 months. TCR sequences were obtained from RNA taken from PBMCs. The sample was also linked to a second study, of T cells in Graves' hyperthyroidism and ophthalmopathy.

V is TRBV11-3 and J is TRBJ2-1, with 11 bases fitting TRBD2. The receptor comes from a woman younger than 30 with Graves disease. The sequences come from peripheral blood mononuclear cells (PBMCs), collected at new diagnosis, from a patient treated with antithyroid drugs. CDR3 protein: CASSLVSGGAGEQFF. CDR3 nucleotide sequence: TGTGCCAGCAGCTTGGTTAGCGGGGGGGCCGGTGAGCAGTTCTTC. Full variable domain (rest looked up from reference TRBV11-3 and TRBJ2-1): EAGVVQSPRYKIIEKKQPVAFWCNPISGHNTLYWYLQNLGQGPELLIRYENEEAVDDSQLPKDRFSAERLKGVDSTLKIQPAELGDSAVYLCASSLVSGGAGEQFFGPGTRLTVL.